The subject of this entry is one T cell receptor beta chain. The junction departs from germline at one end; a sequencing error may be responsible. cDNA specific to TCR beta was made from around 530 ng of total RNA, with a constant-region primer employed for priming. What produced the TCR beta libraries was three nested multiplex PCR rounds using slightly modified ARM-PCR. Researchers ran the first two PCR rounds for roughly 11 cycles each with TRBV1-TRBV30 forward primers and a C-beta reverse primer. Via MiXCR, TCRdb re-called the multiplex PCR reads, giving one row per CDR3 protein. The data show roughly 91,000 distinct CDR3 sequences, roughly 69% seen once. The record originates from a study of tumor-infiltrating lymphocytes in primary liver carcinoma. Each 20-30 mg portion of unsorted bulk tissue served as the source for co-extraction of RNA and DNA. The CDR3 is made up of 10 amino acids.

The clonotype was recovered from an older woman with primary liver carcinoma and hepatitis B virus infection. The source material was liver tumor tissue from sampling region 5. Subset meaning: tumor region T5, tumor centre. The genes are TRBV12-3 or TRBV12-4 and TRBJ1-2; D not resolved. The CDR3 nucleotides read TGTACCAGCAGACCGTCTGGCTACACCTTC. Translation gives CTSRPSGYTF.